Below, 12 T cell receptor beta chains from the same sample are listed, as sequenced in a study of CD8+ T cells in alopecia areata. As the sequencing template, cDNA was produced by extracting RNA and reverse transcribing it. Method: immunoSEQ multiplex PCR; TCRdb's copy keeps in-frame clones and lacks some. The sample has roughly 250,000 clones, less than 80% seen once. Sequences were derived from CD4+ T cells sorted from blood, sampled at week 0. These TCRs come from a human donor with alopecia areata.

This clone came up once. The chain combines TRBV30 with TRBJ2-7; possible D gene TRBD1, 6 bases. The V and J ends lost 8 bases and 1 base respectively, with 18 bases between them. Germline assignment: CDR1 GTSNPN and CDR2 SVGIG (reference sequence). The CDR3 covers 14 residues. The CDR3 sequence is CASHSGTSSYEQYF. CDR3 DNA sequence: TGTGCCAGTCACTCCGGGACATCTTCCTACGAGCAGTACTTC.

The gene calls are TRBV19 and TRBJ2-2; no reliable D call. CDR3 length equals 16 residues. Trimming left V 6 bases short and J 0 bases short, with 14 bases between. CDR1 is LNHDA, CDR2 SQIVND, per germline (reference sequence). The CDR3 bases are TGTGCCAGTAGAAGGCAAGGGCACCCGAACACCGGGGAGCTGTTTTTT. It encodes CASRRQGHPNTGELFF.

This clone showed up just a few times. Other DNA sequences in the same sample also yield this CDR3. This chain joins TRBV7-2 and TRBJ1-5; D gene uncertain. Trimming removed 0 bases from V and 1 base from J, with 1 base in between. The CDR3 length is 13 residues. CDR1 and CDR2 from the germline V gene are SGHTA and FQGNSA. CDR3 coding DNA: TGTGCCAGCAGCTTAGCCAGCAATCAGCCCCAGCATTTT. It specifies CASSLASNQPQHF.

This chain links TRBV4-1 with TRBJ1-1; D is ambiguous. Trimming removed 8 bases from V and 7 bases from J, with 23 bases in between. CDR1 is MGHRA and CDR2 is YSYEKL in the germline V gene. This CDR3 has 15 amino acids. The CDR3 DNA follows: TGCGCCAGCGGCCCGGCAGCCTCTACGCCATATGAAGCTTTCTTT. This sequence encodes CASGPAASTPYEAFF.

The chain employs TRBV18 and TRBJ2-3, with TRBD2 matching over 7 bases. The germline V gene has CDR1 KGHSH and CDR2 LQKENI. This CDR3 is built from 14 residues. V was clipped by 3 bases and J by 5 bases; unmatched bases: 5. The CDR3 sequence is CASSPVAGEDTQYF. CDR3 DNA sequence: TGTGCCAGCTCACCTGTTGCGGGAGAAGATACGCAGTATTTT.

This clone has a handful of counts. This chain joins TRBV10-3 and TRBJ2-3; D is unclear. Germline CDR1 reads ENHRY; CDR2 reads SYGVKD. The CDR3 covers 13 residues. The V end was cut by 4 bases, the J end by 2 bases, with 7 bases between. The CDR3 is CAISGPNTDTQYF. As DNA, the CDR3 is TGTGCCATCAGTGGACCCAACACAGATACGCAGTATTTT.

The V and J genes are TRBV19 and TRBJ1-4; no clear D. This CDR3 has 13 residues. V shed 8 bases and J shed 7 bases, with 14 bases lying between them. The germline gives CDR1 LNHDA, CDR2 SQIVND (reference sequence). The DNA of the CDR3 is TGTGCCAGTCGAAAGGAATATAGTGAAAAACTGTTTTTT. Translation gives CASRKEYSEKLFF.

This clone showed up just once. V usage is TRBV2 and J usage is TRBJ1-2; D remains unclear. Per the germline V gene, CDR1 is SNHLY and CDR2 is FYNNEI. The CDR3 has 11 amino acids. Deletions cut 8 bases from V and 4 bases from J, with 8 bases between. The CDR3 DNA is TGTGCCAGCTCTGACCCCTATGGCTACACCTTC. Protein sequence: CASSDPYGYTF.

The CDR3 spells CASGPLNTEAFF. The CDR3 coding sequence is TGTGCCAGCGGACCATTGAACACTGAAGCTTTCTTT. This chain uses TRBV7-9 with TRBJ1-1; D is uncertain. Germline-derived CDR1 and CDR2 are SEHNR and FQNEAQ (reference sequence). Deletions cut 8 bases from V and 0 bases from J, with 7 bases between. The CDR3 extends over 12 amino acids.

This clone was found a few times. This chain links TRBV5-1 with TRBJ2-5, with D possibly matching TRBD2 (6 bases). The CDR3 runs to 14 residues. Trimming took 4 bases from V and 5 from J, leaving 15 bases between them. Germline loops: CDR1 SGHRS, CDR2 YFSETQ. CDR3 sequence: CASSHGRGIETQYF. For the CDR3, the DNA is TGCGCCAGCAGCCACGGACGGGGGATTGAGACCCAGTACTTC.

The J gene is TRBJ2-1, the V gene TRBV29-1; D unclear. V lost 4 bases and J 9 bases, leaving 10 bases between the germline ends. Germline V CDR1 and CDR2: SQVTM, ANQGSEA. This CDR3 spans 11 amino acids. DNA of the CDR3: TGCAGCGTTGTTGGGTGGGGTGAGCAGTTCTTC. The encoded protein is CSVVGWGEQFF.

The J gene is TRBJ2-7, the V gene TRBV2; TRBD1 aligns across 10 bases. Germline lookup yields CDR1 SNHLY and CDR2 FYNNEI. The CDR3 has 14 amino acids. The trim removed 6 bases at V and 3 bases at J, leaving 5 bases unmatched. CDR3 amino acids: CASSPGTGVYEQYF. CDR3 DNA: TGTGCCAGCAGCCCCGGGACAGGGGTCTACGAGCAGTACTTC.